A single sample is the source of the 7 T cell receptor beta chains below, sequenced in a study of regulatory T cells in long-lasting Graves disease. Arm-PCR of CDR3 regions with iRepertoire HTBI primers generated TCR beta libraries. TCRdb re-derived calls from the multiplex PCR reads in MiXCR, one entry per CDR3 protein. Here the sample spans under 500,000 distinct CDR3 sequences, about 20% being singletons. The time point here: persistent/refractory GD, antithyroid drugs over 5 years with positive TRAb. Making the TCR library involved RNA that had been extracted from PBMCs. This sample comprised peripheral blood mononuclear cells (PBMCs), obtained when the disease was refractory, from a patient treated with antithyroid drugs. The receptors shown here come from a female donor with Graves disease.

This clonotype came up a few times. This may stem from a read error, because a much larger clone lies one nucleotide away. V is TRBV27 and J is TRBJ1-1, with TRBD1 matching over 8 bases. Germline V gene sequence: CDR1 MNHEY, CDR2 SMNVEV (reference sequence). This CDR3 is built from 15 residues. With V trimmed by 4 bases and J by 6 bases, 10 bases remained unmatched. The CDR3 region has the DNA TGTGCCAGCAGTTCCCTTGACAGGGGTGGAGCTGAAGCTTTCTTT. Translating gives CASSSLDRGGAEAFF.

This clonotype appeared many times. This chain links TRBV28 with TRBJ2-7; no reliable D call. V lost 8 bases, J lost 3 bases, and 14 bases lay in between. Germline CDR1 reads MDHEN; CDR2 reads SYDVKM. The CDR3 sequence is 13 residues long. The CDR3 here is CASRNMVVYEQYF. CDR3 nucleotides: TGTGCCAGCCGCAATATGGTGGTCTACGAGCAGTACTTC.

V gene TRBV7-9 combines with J gene TRBJ2-7; 7 bases match TRBD2. This CDR3 comprises 16 residues. Per the germline V gene, CDR1 is SEHNR and CDR2 is FQNEAQ (reference sequence). The junction had 6 bases not matched to a gene; V was cut back by 0 bases and J by 1 base. CDR3 nucleotides: TGTGCCAGCAGCTTAGCGCGGGGGATTGGGTCCTACGAGCAGTACTTC. Amino acids: CASSLARGIGSYEQYF.

The chain joins TRBV5-6 to TRBJ2-2, with TRBD2 matching over 8 bases. CDR1 and CDR2 (germline): SGHDT, YYEEEE. The trim removed 0 bases at V and 5 bases at J, leaving 9 bases unmatched. The CDR3 has 17 residues. CDR3 amino acids: CASSLVASGFYTGELFF. The CDR3 nucleotides read TGTGCCAGCAGCTTGGTGGCTAGCGGGTTTTATACCGGGGAGCTGTTTTTT.

This clonotype was observed a handful of times. V and J are TRBV10-2 and TRBJ2-5; tentative D call: TRBD2 (6 bases). Germline CDR1 is WSHSY and CDR2 is SAAADI. The CDR3 has 13 amino acids. V gave up 5 bases and J gave up 2 bases, with 9 bases separating them. In nucleotides, the CDR3 is TGCGCCAGCAGTCGGAGCGGGCAAGAGACCCAGTACTTC. Translation: CASSRSGQETQYF.

This clonotype was counted a single time. V and J are TRBV20-1 and TRBJ2-2; D may match TRBD1 or TRBD2 (5 bases each). The CDR3 covers 12 residues. Germline CDR1 reads DFQATT; CDR2 reads SNEGSKA (reference sequence). CDR3 loop: CGSRQLTGELFF. The CDR3, as DNA: TGCGGGAGCCGACAGCTCACCGGGGAGCTGTTTTTT.

This clonotype turned up a few times. This could be a read error, since a much larger clone is one nucleotide away. The CDR3 does not close with the conserved phenylalanine or tryptophan, likely indicating a read error. The V gene is TRBV6-1, the J gene TRBJ2-6; the match to TRBD1 covers 7 bases. The CDR3 is made up of 16 amino acids. Germline-derived CDR1 and CDR2 are MNHNS and SASEGT. In DNA, the CDR3 is TGTGCCATCAGTGATCCGACAGGGACAGGGGCCAACGTCCTGACTTCC. This translates into CAISDPTGTGANVLTS.